Listed here are 5 T cell receptor beta chains from one sample, sequenced in a study of identical twins. One entry per CDR3 protein results from TCRdb running MiXCR on the 5' RACE reads. Altogether roughly 570,000 distinct CDR3 sequences are present, 7.5% to 10% being singletons, with the ten largest covering 2.5% to 3%. This sample also belongs to another study, concerning yellow fever vaccine responses in identical twins.

The source material was PBMCs. All receptors derive from a young woman in good health.

This sequence joins TRBV2 and TRBJ2-2; D remains unclear. CDR3 length: 14 amino acids. Germline V lookup: CDR1 SNHLY, CDR2 FYNNEI. Trimming pared 6 bases from V and 0 bases from J, leaving 8 bases between. The CDR3 region is CASRSPPNTGELFF. In DNA, the CDR3 is TGTGCCAGCAGGTCACCACCGAACACCGGGGAGCTGTTTTTT. Variable domain in full (rest from reference TRBV2 and TRBJ2-2): EPEVTQTPSHQVTQMGQEVILRCVPISNHLYFYWYRQILGQKVEFLVSFYNNEISEKSEIFDDQFSVERPDGSNFTLKIRSTKLEDSAMYFCASRSPPNTGELFFGEGSRLTVL.

The chain uses TRBV20-1 and TRBJ2-7; 8 bases match TRBD1. The germline V gene encodes CDR1 DFQATT and CDR2 SNEGSKA (reference sequence). There are 15 residues in the CDR3. Germline trimming cut 0 bases from V and 3 bases from J; bases unmatched to any gene: 7. This CDR3 reads CSAREYTGGYYEQYF. CDR3 sequence (DNA): TGCAGTGCTAGAGAATACACAGGGGGGTACTACGAGCAGTACTTC.

This clonotype was recorded a few times. The CDR3 sequence: CASIAGGVKFF. The CDR3 DNA reads TGTGCCAGCATCGCCGGGGGGGTAAAGTTCTTC. The chain couples TRBV13 to TRBJ2-1, with 8 bases matching TRBD2. This CDR3 has 11 residues. In germline, CDR1 is PRHDT, CDR2 FYEKMQ (reference sequence). Losses at the gene ends were 7 bases for V and 14 bases for J; bases not matched to a gene: 7.

This clonotype occurred many times. The chain combines TRBV7-6 with TRBJ1-1; TRBD1 matches 7 bases. This CDR3 contains 15 residues. V lost 4 bases, J lost 0 bases, and 5 bases stayed unmatched. Germline V lookup: CDR1 SGHVS, CDR2 FNYEAQ. CDR3 nucleotide sequence: TGTGCCAGCAGCTCCGAACAGGGGATGAACACTGAAGCTTTCTTT. Protein product: CASSSEQGMNTEAFF. Full variable domain (missing parts from reference TRBV7-6 and TRBJ1-1): GAGVSQSPRYKVTKRGQDVALRCDPISGHVSLYWYRQALGQGPEFLTYFNYEAQQDKSGLPNDRFSAERPEGSISTLTIQRTEQRDSAMYRCASSSEQGMNTEAFFGQGTRLTVV.

This clonotype turned up a few times. The chain links TRBV6-2 or TRBV6-3 to TRBJ2-7; no firm D call. This CDR3 spans 12 amino acids. CDR1 is MNHEY and CDR2 is SVGEGT in the germline V gene. Trimming removed 2 bases at V and 3 bases at J, with 5 bases between. CDR3 sequence reads: CASSYNGYEQYF. The DNA of the CDR3 is TGTGCCAGCAGTTACAATGGCTACGAGCAGTACTTC.